The 5 T cell receptor beta chains below all came from one sample that was sequenced in a study of cytomegalovirus exposure and HLA in healthy donors. Using immunoSEQ multiplex PCR, the repertoire was profiled, and TCRdb retains in-frame clones only, with some absent. The sample records some 140,000 clones, about 88% being singletons. Sequences were obtained from PBMCs. All receptors derive from a man aged 18 to 29 in good health and CMV-seropositive.

The J gene is TRBJ2-5, the V gene TRBV9, with 7 bases lining up with TRBD1. The ends lost 4 bases at V and 5 bases at J; junction bases unmatched: 8. Germline values: CDR1 SGDLS, CDR2 YYNGEE. CDR3 length: 14 amino acids. In DNA form, the CDR3 reads TGTGCCAGCAGCAACCAGGGGGACGGGGAGACCCAGTACTTC. As protein: CASSNQGDGETQYF.

This clone was counted once. The chain carries TRBV18 and TRBJ2-3; a possible D gene is TRBD2 (5 bases). From germline, CDR1 is KGHSH and CDR2 LQKENI. The V gene lost 4 bases and the J gene lost 2 bases, with 10 bases spanning the gap. The CDR3 runs to 14 residues. CDR3 DNA sequence: TGTGCCAGCTCACGTGACTACATCACAGATACGCAGTATTTT. The encoded protein is CASSRDYITDTQYF.

The chain uses TRBV7-2 and TRBJ1-2, with a weak D call TRBD1 (5 bases). This CDR3 has 15 residues. V lost 5 bases and J 4 bases, leaving 17 bases between the germline ends. Germline lookup yields CDR1 SGHTA and CDR2 FQGNSA. The CDR3 DNA reads TGTGCCAGCAGCAGGAGGGACGGCCCTAGCTATGGCTACACCTTC. Translating it yields CASSRRDGPSYGYTF.

The chain employs TRBV5-6 and TRBJ2-1; possible D gene TRBD1, 5 bases. Germline V CDR1 and CDR2: SGHDT, YYEEEE. V was trimmed by 0 bases and J by 7 bases, leaving 11 bases between them. The CDR3 contains 14 residues. The CDR3 DNA is TGTGCCAGCAGCTTGGTTTTGACAGCAAATGAGCAGTTCTTC. It yields the protein CASSLVLTANEQFF.

The rearrangement joins TRBV11-3 to TRBJ1-1; 7 bases fit TRBD1. The ends lost 3 bases at V and 1 base at J; junction bases unmatched: 5. Germline assignment: CDR1 SGHNT and CDR2 YENEEA. The CDR3 spans 15 residues. CDR3 nucleotide sequence: TGTGCCAGCAGCTTGTCGGGACAGACGAACACTGAAGCTTTCTTT. It codes for CASSLSGQTNTEAFF.